A single sample is the source of the 30 T cell receptor beta chains below, sequenced in a study of blood T cell repertoires in COVID-19 (dated by TCRdb to between 2020 and 2021). Library generation was performed with the immunoSEQ multiplex PCR assay. The source is immuneACCESS, and TCRdb retained only in-frame sequences with V and J called. Part of the clones is not carried over; for the studies checked, unresolved V genes explain less than half of this, and the remainder is unexplained. The sample table contains around 16,000 clones; only one count was recorded for roughly 86% of them. The top ten clonotypes cover over 10% of the sample. The material sequenced was peripheral blood. Receptors originate from a human donor in a cohort sampled during active COVID-19.

The chain employs TRBV7-9 and TRBJ1-1; TRBD1 matches 12 bases. From germline, CDR1 is SEHNR and CDR2 FQNEAQ (reference sequence). This CDR3 is built from 17 residues. V lost 3 bases and J lost 1; bases outside the gene matches: 6. The CDR3 reads CASSLGTGGDGNTEAFF. The CDR3 DNA reads as TGTGCCAGCAGCTTGGGGACAGGGGGCGACGGGAACACTGAAGCTTTCTTT. Full variable domain (outside the CDR3, taken from reference TRBV7-9 and TRBJ1-1): DTGVSQNPRHKITKRGQNVTFRCDPISEHNRLYWYRQTLGQGPEFLTYFQNEAQLEKSRLLSDRFSAERPKGSFSTLEIQRTEQGDSAMYLCASSLGTGGDGNTEAFFGQGTRLTVV.

This chain connects TRBV10-2 to TRBJ1-5, with TRBD1 matching 9 bases. Trimming at V came to 3 bases and at J to 4 bases, leaving 7 bases not matched to a gene. The germline CDR1 and CDR2 sequences are WSHSY and SAAADI. This CDR3 region has 16 residues. The CDR3, as DNA: TGCGCCAGCAGTGACACCGGGACAGGGTGGAATCAGCCCCAGCATTTT. Protein product: CASSDTGTGWNQPQHF.

The chain links TRBV3-1 (or the pseudogene TRBV3-2) to TRBJ2-7, with 8 bases identical to TRBD1. J lost 2 bases, V lost 3 bases, and 3 bases had no gene match. The CDR3 runs to 14 residues. Germline V gene lookup returns CDR1 LGHDT and CDR2 YNNKEL (reference sequence). Here the CDR3 DNA reads TGTGCCAGCAGCCACAGGGGGCTCGCCTACGAGCAGTACTTC. Translated: CASSHRGLAYEQYF.

The V gene is TRBV18, the J gene TRBJ2-5; 7 bases line up with TRBD1. There are 15 residues in the CDR3. The V segment lost 0 bases and the J segment 1 base; nucleotides outside the gene matches: 2. The germline V gene encodes CDR1 KGHSH and CDR2 LQKENI. The CDR3 here is CASSPPAGGQETQYF. The CDR3 nucleotides are TGTGCCAGCTCACCACCGGCAGGGGGCCAAGAGACCCAGTACTTC.

The chain employs TRBV9 and TRBJ2-2; possible D gene TRBD1, 6 bases. CDR3 length: 15 amino acids. Per germline, CDR1 SGDLS and CDR2 YYNGEE. Trimming removed 3 bases at V and 3 bases at J, with 12 bases between. The DNA of the CDR3 is TGTGCCAGCAGCGAAACAACAGGGTACACCGGGGAGCTGTTTTTT. Translating gives CASSETTGYTGELFF.

The V call is TRBV3-1 (or the pseudogene TRBV3-2), the J call TRBJ2-7; perhaps TRBD1 as D (6 bases). V lost 1 base and J 5 bases, leaving 15 bases between the germline ends. CDR1 LGHDT and CDR2 YNNKEL come from the germline V gene (reference sequence). The CDR3 totals 15 residues. The CDR3 coding sequence is TGTGCCAGCAGCCAAGTAGCAGGGGCTAGGGACGAGCAGTACTTC. Its translation: CASSQVAGARDEQYF.

Here the CDR3 DNA reads TGTGCCAGCAGCCAACCGAATGAGCAGTTCTTC. Protein sequence: CASSQPNEQFF. The rearrangement uses TRBV4-2 and TRBJ2-1; D remains unclear. Trimming stripped 2 bases from V and 7 bases from J, with 3 bases between. This CDR3 spans 11 amino acids. Germline values: CDR1 LGHNA, CDR2 YNFKEQ.

The genes are TRBV12-3 or TRBV12-4 and TRBJ2-3; D is ambiguous. CDR3 length equals 12 residues. The V gene lost 3 bases and the J gene lost 3 bases, with 4 bases spanning the gap. This CDR3 is CASSFGTDTQYF. The CDR3 nucleotides are TGTGCCAGCAGTTTCGGGACAGATACGCAGTATTTT.

The V gene is TRBV7-3, the J gene TRBJ2-2; TRBD2 matches at 10 bases. This CDR3 is built from 17 residues. The germline V gene has CDR1 SGHTA and CDR2 FQGTGA. Losses at the gene ends were 2 bases for V and 7 bases for J; bases not matched to a gene: 10. DNA of the CDR3: TGTGCCAGCAGCTTAGGGCTAGCGGGGGTTCCGGTCGGGGAGCTGTTTTTT. Translated: CASSLGLAGVPVGELFF.

V is TRBV5-4 and J is TRBJ1-3; 8 bases line up with TRBD1. The V gene's germline CDR1 is SGHNT and CDR2 YYREEE (reference sequence). Trimming removed 0 bases from V and 8 bases from J; junction bases left unmatched: 7. The CDR3 extends over 15 amino acids. CDR3 residues: CASSLAGDRRDTIYF. CDR3 in DNA: TGTGCCAGCAGCTTGGCCGGGGACAGGCGAGACACCATATATTTT.

The chain carries TRBV21-1 and TRBJ2-3; the DNA was not compared with TRBD2, the D call given in the table. TRBV21-1 has pseudogene status. CDR3 size: 19 residues. Written as DNA, the CDR3 is TGTGCCAGCAGCAAAGGGGAATTTGGACGGTCAGCGGGCACAGATACGCAGTATTTT. This translates into CASSKGEFGRSAGTDTQYF.

The chain has TRBV6-2 or TRBV6-3 and TRBJ2-1; TRBD2 matches at 10 bases. Germline V gene lookup returns CDR1 MNHEY and CDR2 SVGEGT. This CDR3 has 16 amino acids. The junction had 3 bases not matched to a gene; V was cut back by 2 bases and J by 2 bases. CDR3 loop: CASSYLGTSAYNEQFF. In nucleotides, the CDR3 is TGTGCCAGCAGTTACCTAGGGACTAGCGCCTACAATGAGCAGTTCTTC.

The J gene is TRBJ1-6, the V gene TRBV5-1; D unresolved. Germline CDR1 is SGHRS and CDR2 is YFSETQ. Trimming took 0 bases from V and 7 from J, leaving 5 bases between them. The CDR3 sequence is 13 residues long. In nucleotides, the CDR3 is TGCGCCAGCAGCTTGGAGAGGAATTCACCCCTCCACTTT. It specifies CASSLERNSPLHF.

This rearrangement joins TRBV2 to TRBJ2-2; 7 positions agree with TRBD1. The CDR3 is 15 amino acids. Trimming removed 4 bases from V and 4 bases from J; junction bases left unmatched: 6. Germline CDR1 SNHLY, CDR2 FYNNEI. DNA for the CDR3: TGTGCCAGCAGTGGAAGGGGGCTAAGCACCGGGGAGCTGTTTTTT. Protein product: CASSGRGLSTGELFF.

The chain is built from TRBV5-1 and TRBJ2-1; 10 nucleotides agree with TRBD2. The junction had 7 bases not matched to a gene; V was cut back by 1 base and J by 9 bases. CDR1 and CDR2 (germline): SGHRS, YFSETQ. The CDR3 extends over 15 amino acids. In DNA form, the CDR3 reads TGCGCCAGCAGCTTGTTAGCGGGGGGCCGGGGTGAGCAGTTCTTC. It specifies CASSLLAGGRGEQFF.

This chain links TRBV14 with TRBJ1-1; TRBD1 matches at 9 bases. CDR3 length: 15 amino acids. The germline CDR1 and CDR2 sequences are SGHDN and FVKESK. Trimming took 2 bases from V and 3 from J; bases not matched to a gene: 4. In DNA form, the CDR3 reads TGTGCCAGCAGCCAATGGGGACAGGGCTACACTGAAGCTTTCTTT. This translates into CASSQWGQGYTEAFF.

This chain links TRBV5-1 with TRBJ1-2, with D possibly matching TRBD1 (5 bases). Deletions cut 0 bases from V and 4 bases from J, with 10 bases between. The CDR3 consists of 14 residues. CDR1 is SGHRS, CDR2 YFSETQ, per germline. The CDR3 protein is CASSLEAGGYGYTF. The CDR3 coding sequence is TGCGCCAGCAGCTTGGAGGCCGGGGGCTATGGCTACACCTTC.

The chain uses TRBV7-2 and TRBJ1-5; no firm D call. The ends were cut back, 5 bases at V and 2 bases at J, with 16 bases in the middle. The CDR3 is made up of 16 amino acids. Germline lookup yields CDR1 SGHTA and CDR2 FQGNSA. CDR3 amino acids: CASSLRADVGNQPQHF. The CDR3 DNA reads TGTGCCAGCAGCCTCCGAGCCGATGTGGGCAATCAGCCCCAGCATTTT.

This clone was seen just once. This chain connects TRBV7-2 to TRBJ1-3, with 7 bases lining up with TRBD1. Germline CDR1 reads SGHTA; CDR2 reads FQGNSA. J was trimmed by 2 bases and V by 5 bases; bases with no gene match: 9. This CDR3 is built from 16 residues. The CDR3 loop is CASSTTQGGTGNTIYF. The CDR3 region has the DNA TGTGCCAGCAGCACTACGCAGGGGGGTACTGGAAACACCATATATTTT.

J is TRBJ1-2 and V is TRBV19, with TRBD1 matching over 7 bases. The V and J ends lost 7 bases and 4 bases, in that order; junction bases with no gene match: 9. The germline V gene has CDR1 LNHDA and CDR2 SQIVND (reference sequence). CDR3 size: 14 residues. The CDR3 is CASTQGQERYGYTF. The CDR3 DNA reads TGTGCCAGTACCCAAGGACAGGAACGCTATGGCTACACCTTC.

The CDR3 is CASSIARGGRQKGNEQFF. For the CDR3, the DNA is TGTGCCAGTAGTATAGCTCGCGGGGGGCGCCAAAAAGGGAATGAGCAGTTCTTC. The chain uses TRBV19 and TRBJ2-1; TRBD2 matches at 8 bases. The CDR3 consists of 18 residues. The J segment lost 7 bases and the V segment lost 1 base, leaving 15 bases of the junction unmatched. Germline assignment: CDR1 LNHDA and CDR2 SQIVND (reference sequence).

This clone was seen a single time. This chain links TRBV6-5 with TRBJ1-2; D uncertain. The CDR3 has 15 amino acids. V was shortened by 0 bases and J by 4 bases, with 12 bases between the two germline ends. CDR1 is MNHEY and CDR2 is SVGAGI in the germline V gene. The CDR3 protein is CASSYSNRLAYGYTF. The CDR3 DNA reads as TGTGCCAGCAGTTACTCCAACCGACTTGCCTATGGCTACACCTTC.

The CDR3 sequence: CASRIHPGAEAFF. DNA for the CDR3: TGTGCCAGCAGGATCCACCCCGGGGCTGAAGCTTTCTTT. The chain uses TRBV6-6 and TRBJ1-1; D is unresolved. Trimming took off 6 bases at V and 6 bases at J, with 14 bases between the two ends. The CDR3 consists of 13 residues. Germline V gives CDR1 MNHNY, CDR2 SVGAGI (reference sequence).

This chain links TRBV5-4 with TRBJ1-2; 9 bases fit TRBD1. The J segment lost 8 bases and the V segment lost 4 bases, leaving 9 bases of the junction unmatched. This CDR3 contains 14 residues. The germline gives CDR1 SGHNT, CDR2 YYREEE (reference sequence). Here the CDR3 reads CASSTYRGPQGYTF. As DNA, the CDR3 is TGTGCCAGCAGCACCTACAGGGGGCCACAGGGCTACACCTTC. The full variable domain, with the rest looked up from reference TRBV5-4 and TRBJ1-2, is ETGVTQSPTHLIKTRGQQVTLRCSSQSGHNTVSWYQQALGQGPQFIFQYYREEENGRGNFPPRFSGLQFPNYSSELNVNALELDDSALYLCASSTYRGPQGYTFGSGTRLTVV.

This sequence joins TRBV5-1 and TRBJ1-2, with TRBD1 as a possible D gene (6 bases). The CDR3 sequence is 13 residues long. Germline V gives CDR1 SGHRS, CDR2 YFSETQ. Trimming removed 6 bases from V and 4 bases from J, with 13 bases in between. The CDR3 sequence: CASKGTGFYGYTF. The CDR3 nucleotides read TGCGCCAGCAAGGGCACAGGGTTCTATGGCTACACCTTC.

The chain joins TRBV3-1 (or the pseudogene TRBV3-2) to TRBJ1-4; 7 bases agree with TRBD1. V was clipped by 5 bases and J by 13 bases; unmatched bases: 10. The CDR3 sequence is 13 residues long. CDR1 is LGHDT and CDR2 is YNNKEL in the germline V gene (reference sequence). The CDR3 nucleotides read TGTGCCAGCAGCACGGGACAGCCCGGTGGACTGTTTTTT. Residues: CASSTGQPGGLFF.

The chain couples TRBV6-1 to TRBJ1-2, with D possibly matching TRBD1 (6 bases). The length of the CDR3 is 14 residues. Trimming pared 3 bases from V and 4 bases from J, leaving 12 bases between. CDR1 MNHNS and CDR2 SASEGT come from the germline V gene. CDR3 coding DNA: TGTGCCAGCAGTGAGACGGGGGGCGGCTATGGCTACACCTTC. It specifies CASSETGGGYGYTF.

This chain uses TRBV6-5 with TRBJ1-3, with 8 bases that match TRBD1. Germline V gives CDR1 MNHEY, CDR2 SVGAGI. V lost 4 bases and J lost 2; bases outside the gene matches: 4. CDR3 length equals 15 residues. CDR3 residues: CASSLDRVAGNTIYF. For the CDR3, the DNA is TGTGCCAGCAGTTTGGACAGGGTAGCTGGAAACACCATATATTTT.

This chain connects TRBV18 to TRBJ2-2; TRBD1 matches 8 bases. The J segment lost 4 bases and the V segment lost 5 bases, leaving 9 bases of the junction unmatched. The CDR3 sequence is 16 residues long. The V gene's germline CDR1 is KGHSH and CDR2 LQKENI. For the CDR3, the DNA is TGTGCCAGCTCAACAAGACAGGGGTCCATCACCGGGGAGCTGTTTTTT. Its protein is CASSTRQGSITGELFF. Based on the CDR3 plus reference TRBV18 and TRBJ2-2, the full variable domain is NAGVMQNPRHLVRRRGQEARLRCSPMKGHSHVYWYRQLPEEGLKFMVYLQKENIIDESGMPKERFSAEFPKEGPSILRIQQVVRGDSAAYFCASSTRQGSITGELFFGEGSRLTVL.

This clone turned up a few times. The chain joins TRBV3-1 (or the pseudogene TRBV3-2) to TRBJ1-5; 7 nucleotides line up with TRBD1. Losses at the gene ends were 1 base for V and 4 bases for J; bases not matched to a gene: 4. The CDR3 totals 15 residues. Germline CDR1 LGHDT, CDR2 YNNKEL (reference sequence). CDR3 amino acids: CASSQGSDRNQPQHF. The CDR3 nucleotides read TGTGCCAGCAGCCAAGGATCGGACAGGAATCAGCCCCAGCATTTT.